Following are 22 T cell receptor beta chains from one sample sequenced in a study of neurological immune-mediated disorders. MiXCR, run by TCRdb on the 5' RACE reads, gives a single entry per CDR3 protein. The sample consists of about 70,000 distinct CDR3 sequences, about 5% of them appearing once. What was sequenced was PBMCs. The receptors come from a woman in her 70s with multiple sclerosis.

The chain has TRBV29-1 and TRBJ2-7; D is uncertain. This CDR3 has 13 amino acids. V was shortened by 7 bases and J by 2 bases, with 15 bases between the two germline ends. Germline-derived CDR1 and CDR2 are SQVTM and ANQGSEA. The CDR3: CSATLSSAYEQYF. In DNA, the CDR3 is TGCAGCGCCACCCTATCGTCCGCCTACGAGCAGTACTTC.

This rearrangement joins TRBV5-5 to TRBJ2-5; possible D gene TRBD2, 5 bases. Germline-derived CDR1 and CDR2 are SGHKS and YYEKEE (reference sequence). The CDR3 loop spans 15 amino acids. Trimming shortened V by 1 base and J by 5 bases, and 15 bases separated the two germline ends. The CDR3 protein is CASSLRDWVAETQYF. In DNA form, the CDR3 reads TGTGCCAGCAGCTTGCGGGATTGGGTAGCGGAGACCCAGTACTTC.

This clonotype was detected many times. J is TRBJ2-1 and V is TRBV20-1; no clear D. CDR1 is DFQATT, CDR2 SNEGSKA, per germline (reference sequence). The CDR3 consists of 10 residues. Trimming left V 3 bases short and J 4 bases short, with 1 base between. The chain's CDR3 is CSARYNEQFF. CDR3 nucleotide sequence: TGCAGTGCTAGGTACAATGAGCAGTTCTTC.

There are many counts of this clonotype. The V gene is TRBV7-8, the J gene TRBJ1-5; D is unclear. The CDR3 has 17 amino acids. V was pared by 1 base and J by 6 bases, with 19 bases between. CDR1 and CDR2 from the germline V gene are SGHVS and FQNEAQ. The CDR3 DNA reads TGTGCCAGCAGCTTAGAACGGGGATCGGGGATAGCTCAGCCCCAGCATTTT. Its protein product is CASSLERGSGIAQPQHF. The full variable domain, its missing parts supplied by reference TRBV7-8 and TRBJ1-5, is GAGVSQSPRYKVAKRGQDVALRCDPISGHVSLFWYQQALGQGPEFLTYFQNEAQLDKSGLPSDRFFAERPEGSVSTLKIQRTQQEDSAVYLCASSLERGSGIAQPQHFGDGTRLSIL.

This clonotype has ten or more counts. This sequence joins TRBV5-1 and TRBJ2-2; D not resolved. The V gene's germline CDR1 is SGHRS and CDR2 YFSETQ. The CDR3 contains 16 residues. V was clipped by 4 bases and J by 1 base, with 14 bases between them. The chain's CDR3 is CASSILLTGNTGELFF. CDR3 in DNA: TGCGCCAGCAGCATACTTTTGACGGGGAACACCGGGGAGCTGTTTTTT.

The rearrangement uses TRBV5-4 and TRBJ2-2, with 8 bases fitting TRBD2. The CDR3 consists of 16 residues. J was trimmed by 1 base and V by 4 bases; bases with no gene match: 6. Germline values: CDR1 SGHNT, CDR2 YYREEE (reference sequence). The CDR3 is CASSRRTSGNTGELFF. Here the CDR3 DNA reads TGTGCCAGCAGCCGCCGTACTAGCGGGAACACCGGGGAGCTGTTTTTT.

CDR3 sequence (DNA): TGTGCCATCAGTTGGACTGGCGGCACCGGGGAGCTGTTTTTT. This codes for CAISWTGGTGELFF. J is TRBJ2-2 and V is TRBV10-3, with a weak D call TRBD2 (5 bases). Germline V CDR1 and CDR2: ENHRY, SYGVKD. This CDR3 spans 14 amino acids. V dropped 5 bases and J dropped 4 bases, with 11 bases sitting between them.

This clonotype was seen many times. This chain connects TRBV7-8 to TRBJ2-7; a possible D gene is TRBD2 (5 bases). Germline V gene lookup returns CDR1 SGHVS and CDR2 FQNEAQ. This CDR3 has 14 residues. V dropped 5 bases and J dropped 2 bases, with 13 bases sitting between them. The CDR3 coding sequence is TGTGCCAGCAGCGACGGAGGAGGTCCCTACGAGCAGTACTTC. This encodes CASSDGGGPYEQYF.

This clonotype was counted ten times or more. CDR3 loop: CASSSPGLAGYTGELFF. CDR3 nucleotides: TGTGCCAGCAGTTCCCCGGGACTAGCGGGATACACCGGGGAGCTGTTTTTT. The gene calls are TRBV6-5 and TRBJ2-2, with 13 bases fitting TRBD2. Germline values: CDR1 MNHEY, CDR2 SVGAGI. This CDR3 contains 17 residues. J was trimmed by 3 bases and V by 4 bases; bases with no gene match: 5.

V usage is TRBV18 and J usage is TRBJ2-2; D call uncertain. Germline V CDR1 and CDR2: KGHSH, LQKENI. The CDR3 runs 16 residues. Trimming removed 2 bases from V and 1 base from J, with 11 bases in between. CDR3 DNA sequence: TGTGCCAGCTCACCAATTTTATCCCGGAACACCGGGGAGCTGTTTTTT. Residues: CASSPILSRNTGELFF.

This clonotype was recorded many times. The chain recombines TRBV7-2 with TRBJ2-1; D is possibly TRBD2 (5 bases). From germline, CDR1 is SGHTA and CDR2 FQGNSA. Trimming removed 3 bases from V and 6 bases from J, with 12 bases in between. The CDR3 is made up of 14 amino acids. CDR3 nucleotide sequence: TGTGCCAGCAGCTTTGATCGGGGAGCCAATGAGCAGTTCTTC. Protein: CASSFDRGANEQFF.

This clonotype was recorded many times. The CDR3 nucleotides are TGTGCCAGCAGTTTAGCCCCACCGATCTACGAGCAGTACTTC. It encodes CASSLAPPIYEQYF. J is TRBJ2-7 and V is TRBV12-3 or TRBV12-4; D is undetermined. V was shortened by 0 bases and J by 3 bases, with 9 bases between the two germline ends. The CDR3 has 14 amino acids.

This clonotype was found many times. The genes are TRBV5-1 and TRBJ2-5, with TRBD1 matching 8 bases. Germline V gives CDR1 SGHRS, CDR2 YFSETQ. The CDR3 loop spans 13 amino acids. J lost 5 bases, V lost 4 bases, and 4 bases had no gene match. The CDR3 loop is CASSQHRGETQYF. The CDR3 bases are TGCGCCAGCAGCCAACACAGGGGGGAGACCCAGTACTTC.

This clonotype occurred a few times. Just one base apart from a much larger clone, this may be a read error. The CDR3 DNA reads TGTGCCAGCAGGTACACTGAAGCTTTCTTT. Translating it yields CASRYTEAFF. The chain couples TRBV6-6 to TRBJ1-1, with D unclear. This CDR3 is 10 amino acids long. Germline CDR1 MNHNY, CDR2 SVGAGI (reference sequence). Trimming took off 6 bases at V and 3 bases at J, with 2 bases between the two ends.

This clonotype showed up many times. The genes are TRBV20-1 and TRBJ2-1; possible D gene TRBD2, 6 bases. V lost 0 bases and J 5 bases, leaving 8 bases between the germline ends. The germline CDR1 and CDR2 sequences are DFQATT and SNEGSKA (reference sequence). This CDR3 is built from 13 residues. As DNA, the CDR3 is TGCAGTGCTAGAGACCAGCGGGACAATGAGCAGTTCTTC. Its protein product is CSARDQRDNEQFF.

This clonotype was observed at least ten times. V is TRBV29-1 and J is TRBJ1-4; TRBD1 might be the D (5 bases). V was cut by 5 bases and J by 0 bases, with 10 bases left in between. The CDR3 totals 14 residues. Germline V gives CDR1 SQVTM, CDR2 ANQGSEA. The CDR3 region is CSVPEGSTNEKLFF. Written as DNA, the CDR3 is TGCAGCGTTCCAGAGGGGTCAACTAATGAAAAACTGTTTTTT. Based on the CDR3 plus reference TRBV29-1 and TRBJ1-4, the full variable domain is SAVISQKPSRDICQRGTSLTIQCQVDSQVTMMFWYRQQPGQSLTLIATANQGSEATYESGFVIDKFPISRPNLTFSTLTVSNMSPEDSSIYLCSVPEGSTNEKLFFGSGTQLSVL.

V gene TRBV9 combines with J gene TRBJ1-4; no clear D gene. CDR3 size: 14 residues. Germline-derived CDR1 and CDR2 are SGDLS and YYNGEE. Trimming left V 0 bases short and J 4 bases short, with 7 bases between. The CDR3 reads CASSVERGNEKLFF. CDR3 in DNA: TGTGCCAGCAGCGTAGAACGGGGTAATGAAAAACTGTTTTTT.

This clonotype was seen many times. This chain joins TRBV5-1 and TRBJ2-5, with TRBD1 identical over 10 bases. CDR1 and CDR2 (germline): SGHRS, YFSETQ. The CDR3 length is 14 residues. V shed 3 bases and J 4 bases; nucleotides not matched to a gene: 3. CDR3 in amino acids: CASSSRDRGETQYF. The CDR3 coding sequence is TGCGCCAGCAGCTCCCGGGACAGGGGAGAGACCCAGTACTTC.

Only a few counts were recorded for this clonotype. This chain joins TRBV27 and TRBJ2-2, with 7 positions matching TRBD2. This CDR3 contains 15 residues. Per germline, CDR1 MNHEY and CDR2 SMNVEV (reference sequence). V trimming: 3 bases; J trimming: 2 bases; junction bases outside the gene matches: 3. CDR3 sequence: CASSLTSRNTGELFF. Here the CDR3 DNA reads TGTGCCAGCAGTTTGACTAGCCGAAACACCGGGGAGCTGTTTTTT.

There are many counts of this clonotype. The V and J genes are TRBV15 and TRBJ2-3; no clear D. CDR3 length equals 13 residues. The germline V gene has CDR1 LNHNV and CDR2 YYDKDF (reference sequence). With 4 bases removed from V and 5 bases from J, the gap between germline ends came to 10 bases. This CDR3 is CATSTQVGDTQYF. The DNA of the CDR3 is TGTGCCACCAGCACCCAGGTGGGAGATACGCAGTATTTT.

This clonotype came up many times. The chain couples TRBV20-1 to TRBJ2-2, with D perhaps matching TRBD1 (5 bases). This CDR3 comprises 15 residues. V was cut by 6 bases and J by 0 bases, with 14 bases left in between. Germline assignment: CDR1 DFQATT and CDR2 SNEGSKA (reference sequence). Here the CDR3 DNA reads TGCAGTGCCCAGGGCGGCAGCGCGAACACCGGGGAGCTGTTTTTT. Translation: CSAQGGSANTGELFF.

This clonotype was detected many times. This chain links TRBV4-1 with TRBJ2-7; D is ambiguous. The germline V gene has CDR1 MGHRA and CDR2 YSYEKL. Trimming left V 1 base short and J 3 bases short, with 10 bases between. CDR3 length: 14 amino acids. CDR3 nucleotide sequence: TGCGCCAGCAGCCAAGCAAGCGAATTCTACGAGCAGTACTTC. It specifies CASSQASEFYEQYF.